These 16 T cell receptor beta chains originate from one sample sequenced in a study of immune characterization of retroperitoneal liposarcoma. Using its own MiXCR run on the PCR reads, TCRdb lists one record per CDR3 protein. The sample includes about 10,000 distinct CDR3 sequences, approximately 30% of them seen just once. The sequencing input was tumor tissue. The receptors were gathered from a male donor with retroperitoneal liposarcoma.

By share, this clonotype ranks as medium-sized. The rearrangement uses TRBV6-1 and TRBJ2-1; D is unclear. This CDR3 is 13 amino acids long. The V end was cut by 7 bases, the J end by 10 bases, with 17 bases between. CDR1 is MNHNS, CDR2 SASEGT, per germline. The CDR3 loop reads CASNPGVAYEQFF. In DNA, the CDR3 is TGTGCCAGCAATCCCGGCGTCGCCTACGAGCAGTTCTTC.

Regarding this clonotype: A much bigger clone sits one base away, suggesting this may be a read error. The V gene is TRBV11-3, the J gene TRBJ2-3; D is uncertain. The CDR3 contains 13 residues. In germline, CDR1 is SGHNT, CDR2 YENEEA. The CDR3 region is CANSNKVMNAQYF. The DNA for the CDR3 is TGTGCCAACAGCAACAAGGTTATGAACGCGCAGTATTTT.

This clonotype was found a few times. The gene calls are TRBV6-1 and TRBJ2-1; 7 bases map to TRBD2. V shed 3 bases, J shed 11 bases, and the junction held 4 bases outside the gene matches. The CDR3 totals 12 residues. Germline V CDR1 and CDR2: MNHNS, SASEGT. Written as DNA, the CDR3 is TGTGCCAGCAGTGAGACTAGCCTCAAGCAGTTCTTC. Translation gives CASSETSLKQFF.

This clonotype was seen many times. The V call is TRBV6-4, the J call TRBJ2-1; D is perhaps TRBD2 (6 bases). This CDR3 contains 16 residues. Trimming removed 0 bases at V and 6 bases at J, with 15 bases between. Germline V gives CDR1 MRHNA, CDR2 SNTAGT. In DNA, the CDR3 is TGTGCCAGCAGTGACTCAACCGGGACTCCCCCCAATGAGCAGTTCTTC. Protein: CASSDSTGTPPNEQFF.

This clonotype is medium-sized (0.01 to 0.1%) by share. The chain links TRBV27 to TRBJ1-5; D perhaps matches TRBD1 (6 bases). Per the germline V gene, CDR1 is MNHEY and CDR2 is SMNVEV (reference sequence). The V and J ends lost 5 bases and 4 bases respectively, with 18 bases between them. The CDR3 sequence is 16 residues long. The DNA for the CDR3 is TGTGCCAGCAGTCCCCCGTTGGCGGGGGCTAATCAGCCCCAGCATTTT. It codes for CASSPPLAGANQPQHF.

The count of this clonotype is one. The chain joins TRBV12-3 or TRBV12-4 to TRBJ2-3; a possible D gene is TRBD2 (6 bases). The CDR3 loop spans 15 amino acids. V gave up 3 bases and J gave up 2 bases, with 12 bases separating them. The CDR3 here is CASSFSGINTDTQYF. The CDR3 bases are TGTGCCAGCAGTTTTAGCGGTATAAACACAGATACGCAGTATTTT.

This clonotype appeared a single time. This chain connects TRBV4-1 to TRBJ2-3; 7 nucleotides line up with TRBD2. The DNA end is more similar to TRBJ2-7, so the J call may be wrong. Germline V gene sequence: CDR1 MGHRA, CDR2 YSYEKL. The CDR3 spans 16 residues. The DNA of the CDR3 is TGCGCCAGCAGCCAAGATATAGCGCGGGAGCGCTACGAGCAGTACTTC. Protein sequence: CASSQDIARERYEQYF.

This clonotype was observed at least ten times. The chain couples TRBV6-6 to TRBJ2-5; the match to TRBD2 covers 11 bases. The CDR3 consists of 16 residues. V was clipped by 0 bases and J by 5 bases; unmatched bases: 5. CDR1 MNHNY and CDR2 SVGAGI come from the germline V gene (reference sequence). The CDR3 sequence: CASSYSGLAGPETQYF. CDR3 coding DNA: TGTGCCAGCAGTTACTCCGGACTAGCGGGTCCGGAGACCCAGTACTTC.

In this sample, this clonotype is medium-sized. The J gene is TRBJ2-1, the V gene TRBV6-1; TRBD2 matches 11 bases. Gene TRBJ2-7 matches the end of the DNA better, so the J call may be wrong. Germline CDR1 reads MNHNS; CDR2 reads SASEGT. The CDR3 is 15 amino acids. CDR3 protein: CASRVTSGSGYEQYF. The CDR3 nucleotides read TGTGCCAGCAGGGTTACTAGCGGGAGTGGGTACGAGCAGTACTTC.

J is TRBJ2-3 and V is TRBV7-3, with TRBD2 as a possible D gene (6 bases). This CDR3 contains 15 residues. CDR1 is SGHTA, CDR2 FQGTGA, per germline. The V and J ends lost 5 bases and 3 bases respectively, with 15 bases between them. CDR3: CASSPQQGGTDTQYF. CDR3 DNA sequence: TGTGCCAGCAGCCCCCAGCAGGGAGGAACAGATACGCAGTATTTT. The full variable domain, with the rest looked up from reference TRBV7-3 and TRBJ2-3, is GAGVSQTPSNKVTEKGKYVELRCDPISGHTALYWYRQSLGQGPEFLIYFQGTGAADDSGLPNDRFFAVRPEGSVSTLKIQRTERGDSAVYLCASSPQQGGTDTQYFGPGTRLTVL.

The rearrangement joins TRBV6-1 to TRBJ1-2; weak D call: TRBD1 (5 bases). CDR3 size: 14 residues. Germline V gene sequence: CDR1 MNHNS, CDR2 SASEGT. The ends were cut back, 7 bases at V and 2 bases at J, with 14 bases in the middle. The CDR3 nucleotides are TGTGCCAGCATCCTGGGACGGACGAACTATGGCTACACCTTC. Translating it yields CASILGRTNYGYTF.

This clonotype was detected only a few times. The genes are TRBV12-3 or TRBV12-4 and TRBJ2-4, with 9 bases that match TRBD1. The assigned J gene may be wrong: the sequence end matches TRBJ2-1 better. There are 14 residues in the CDR3. CDR3 DNA: TGTGCCAGCAGTTTCCGGGACAGGGACTACGAGCAGTTCTTC. This sequence encodes CASSFRDRDYEQFF.

With regard to this clonotype: Because it lacks the conserved phenylalanine or tryptophan at the end, this CDR3 is likely a read error. The chain has TRBV6-1 and TRBJ2-1; TRBD2 agrees at 7 bases. Germline V gene data show CDR1 as MNHNS and CDR2 as SASEGT. J lost 8 bases, V lost 2 bases, and 12 bases had no gene match. This CDR3 comprises 16 residues. The CDR3 is CASSERGGFWSDEQFL. The CDR3 coding sequence is TGTGCCAGCAGTGAAAGGGGAGGGTTCTGGTCAGATGAGCAGTTCTTG.

This clonotype was seen a few times. The J gene is TRBJ2-1, the V gene TRBV27, with D perhaps matching TRBD2 (7 bases). The J call is in doubt because the DNA end fits TRBJ2-7 better. This CDR3 is 15 amino acids long. Germline V gives CDR1 MNHEY, CDR2 SMNVEV (reference sequence). The chain's CDR3 is CASSLSGGAYNEQYF. CDR3 DNA sequence: TGTGCCAGCAGTTTATCGGGGGGGGCCTACAATGAGCAGTACTTC.

This clonotype was observed a handful of times. This rearrangement joins TRBV6-1 to TRBJ1-5, with 7 nucleotides matching TRBD1. Germline CDR1 MNHNS, CDR2 SASEGT. The CDR3 is 15 amino acids. V gave up 4 bases and J gave up 6 bases; unmatched junction bases: 9. This CDR3 reads CASSGTGEGSQPQHF. CDR3 nucleotide sequence: TGTGCCAGCAGTGGCACAGGGGAGGGAAGTCAGCCCCAGCATTTT.

This clonotype has just one count. The J gene is TRBJ2-3, the V gene TRBV6-4; 10 nucleotides line up with TRBD2. The end of the DNA fits TRBJ2-7 better, so the J call may be wrong. CDR3 length equals 15 residues. The germline V gene has CDR1 MRHNA and CDR2 SNTAGT. As DNA, the CDR3 is TGTGCCAGCAGCCCCCTAGCGGGAGAAAACAATGAGCAGTACTTC. It codes for CASSPLAGENNEQYF.